The 32 T cell receptor beta chains given below trace back to one sample, sequenced in a study of tumor and adjacent non-tumor tissue in lung cancer (dated by TCRdb to about 2018). Library method: multiplex PCR. The sequencer was an Illumina HiSeq 2500. Following protocols modified from ARM-PCR, the researchers constructed TCRbeta libraries through three rounds of nested PCR with primers (Table S4). The public reads were quality trimmed at Q25 with fastp and then assembled into clones with MiXCR by TCRdb, keeping productive beta chains. Identical CDR3 proteins give one entry, which carries the most common genes and DNA. This sample gives approximately 100,000 distinct CDR3 sequences in total; approximately 71% of them show up just once. Under 45% of the sample rests with the top ten. RNA was isolated from bulk unsorted tissue, and RNA quality was assessed with a NanoDrop ND-1000 and an Agilent 2100.

Sequenced sample: lung tumor tissue. The receptors were sampled from a woman aged 55-75 years with non-small cell lung cancer.

Only one count was recorded for this clonotype. Compared with germline, one end of the junction differs, possibly owing to a read error. The genes are TRBV4-3 and TRBJ1-1, with TRBD1 as a possible D gene (6 bases). The V gene's germline CDR1 is LGHNA and CDR2 YSLEER. CDR3 length equals 15 residues. The CDR3, as DNA: TGCGCCAGCAGCCAAGAAATAGCCTGGGACATTGAAGCTTCCTTT. Residues: CASSQEIAWDIEASF.

This clonotype was seen repeatedly, ten times or more. This chain links TRBV29-1 with TRBJ1-3; the match to TRBD1 covers 7 bases. The CDR3 loop spans 16 amino acids. V shed 1 base and J 3 bases; nucleotides not matched to a gene: 9. CDR1 is SQVTM and CDR2 is ANQGSEA in the germline V gene. The CDR3 DNA reads as TGCAGCGTTGAAGTCTTGAAGGGGGCGCTTGGAAACACCATATATTTT. It is translated as CSVEVLKGALGNTIYF. Supplemented by reference TRBV29-1 and TRBJ1-3, the full variable domain reads SAVISQKPSRDICQRGTSLTIQCQVDSQVTMMFWYRQQPGQSLTLIATANQGSEATYESGFVIDKFPISRPNLTFSTLTVSNMSPEDSSIYLCSVEVLKGALGNTIYFGEGSWLTVV.

A remark on this clonotype: This sequence may be a read error, since a much larger clone differs from it by one base. A read error is likely, as this CDR3 ends without the conserved phenylalanine or tryptophan. The chain links TRBV10-3 to TRBJ2-2, with TRBD2 identical over 7 bases. This CDR3 has 15 amino acids. Germline CDR1 is ENHRY and CDR2 is SYGVKD. With 2 bases clipped from V and 0 bases from J, the junction kept 0 bases outside the gene matches. The CDR3 is CAISETSANTGELFC. CDR3 in DNA: TGTGCCATCAGTGAGACTAGCGCGAACACCGGGGAGCTGTTTTGT.

As for this clonotype: Its ends do not fully match the called genes, so a read error is possible. CDR3 nucleotide sequence: TGTGTCAGCAGACACAGGGATTCCCTTACCGGGGAGCTGTTTTTT. Its translation: CVSRHRDSLTGELFF. This chain links TRBV6-5 with TRBJ2-2; tentative D call: TRBD1 (6 bases). CDR1 MNHEY and CDR2 SVGAGI come from the germline V gene. The CDR3 loop spans 15 amino acids.

Of note for this clonotype: An end of the junction differs from the germline gene, which may be a read error. The chain has TRBV30 and TRBJ1-1; D gene uncertain. Per the germline V gene, CDR1 is GTSNPN and CDR2 is SVGIG (reference sequence). The CDR3 runs 12 residues. The CDR3 region is CAWSQENTEALF. CDR3 sequence (DNA): TGTGCCTGGAGTCAGGAGAACACTGAGGCTTTGTTT.

J is TRBJ2-2 and V is TRBV7-3; D gene uncertain. The CDR3 contains 12 residues. V gave up 2 bases and J gave up 6 bases, with 4 bases separating them. Per the germline V gene, CDR1 is SGHTA and CDR2 is FQGTGA. CDR3 in DNA: TGTGCCAGCAGCTTAGACTCCGGGGAGCTGTTTTTT. Encoded protein: CASSLDSGELFF.

The chain links TRBV11-2 to TRBJ2-3; 11 bases agree with TRBD1. Germline V gives CDR1 SGHAT, CDR2 FQNNGV. The CDR3 loop spans 15 amino acids. DNA for the CDR3: TGTCCCAACAGTCTAGGGACAGGGGGAACGGATACGCAGTATTTT. It yields the protein CPNSLGTGGTDTQYF.

Note on this clonotype: A read error may be the cause here, since a much bigger clone is one base away. The chain is built from TRBV20-1 and TRBJ2-7; D assignment may be TRBD1 or TRBD2 (6 bases each). Looked up from germline, CDR1 is DFQATT and CDR2 is SNEGSKA (reference sequence). The CDR3 totals 13 residues. The CDR3 is CGAREGGIYEQYF. The CDR3 bases are TGCGGTGCTAGAGAGGGGGGTATTTACGAGCAGTACTTC.

A note on this clonotype: Compared with germline, one end of the junction differs, possibly owing to a read error. The chain links TRBV7-2 to TRBJ1-1, with D unclear. The CDR3 has 13 amino acids. Germline V CDR1 and CDR2: SGHTA, FQGNSA. CDR3 nucleotide sequence: TGTGCCAGCAGCTCGCAAGTGAACACTGAAACTTTCTTT. This encodes CASSSQVNTETFF.

The CDR3: CASSLAFEQYF. The CDR3 DNA sequence: TGTGCCAGCAGCTTAGCTTTTGAGCAGTACTTC. This chain joins TRBV11-2 and TRBJ2-7; D not resolved. Germline V gives CDR1 SGHAT, CDR2 FQNNGV. This CDR3 is 11 amino acids long. Trimming pared 1 base from V and 7 bases from J, leaving 5 bases between.

Many counts were recorded for this clonotype. This rearrangement joins TRBV11-2 to TRBJ2-5, with D maybe TRBD1 (6 bases). The V gene lost 3 bases and the J gene lost 0 bases, with 8 bases spanning the gap. The CDR3 is 14 residues long. CDR1 and CDR2 (germline): SGHAT, FQNNGV. This chain's CDR3 is CASSLNRDQETQYF. The CDR3 DNA reads as TGTGCCAGCAGCTTGAACAGGGACCAAGAGACCCAGTACTTC.

On this clonotype: The germline gene is not matched at one end of the junction; a read error may be the cause. The chain recombines TRBV10-2 with TRBJ2-1, with D perhaps matching TRBD1 or TRBD2 (5 bases each). Germline CDR1 and CDR2: WSHSY and SAAADI. The CDR3 runs to 13 residues. In nucleotides, the CDR3 is TGCGCCAGCAGTGAATCGGGGCCCTATGAGCATTTCTTC. Protein product: CASSESGPYEHFF.

Note on this clonotype: The conserved final phenylalanine or tryptophan is absent from the CDR3, which likely points to a read error. This chain uses TRBV11-2 with TRBJ2-2; D is unresolved. CDR3 length: 16 amino acids. The germline V gene encodes CDR1 SGHAT and CDR2 FQNNGV. This chain's CDR3 is CASILVLAAHTGELFC. The CDR3 nucleotides are TGTGCCAGCATCTTAGTATTGGCGGCGCACACAGGGGAGCTGTTTTGT.

Concerning this clonotype itself: At one of its ends the junction is not consistent with the germline gene, which may arise from a read error. The V call is TRBV4-3, the J call TRBJ1-4; D not resolved. The CDR3 totals 15 residues. Germline CDR1 and CDR2: LGHNA and YSLEER. CDR3 residues: CANSQDGGYNEKLFF. The CDR3 DNA reads TGTGCCAACAGCCAAGATGGCGGATATAATGAAAAACTGTTTTTT.

This clonotype showed up just a few times. The chain joins TRBV19 to TRBJ1-4; 7 nucleotides align to TRBD1. Trimming removed 6 bases from V and 4 bases from J; junction bases left unmatched: 5. The length of the CDR3 is 14 residues. The germline V gene encodes CDR1 LNHDA and CDR2 SQIVND (reference sequence). The CDR3 DNA reads TGTGCCAGTAGGCCGGGACAGATTAATGAAAAACTGTTTTTT. Translating it yields CASRPGQINEKLFF.

The table lists this clonotype with a few counts. This may stem from a read error, because a much larger clone lies one nucleotide away. J is TRBJ2-1 and V is TRBV6-2 or TRBV6-3; D call uncertain. Germline CDR1 and CDR2: MNHEY and SVGEGT. The length of the CDR3 is 13 residues. V lost 2 bases and J lost 10, with 12 bases in between. Written as DNA, the CDR3 is TGTGCCAGCAGTTACACCGGAACGAAGGAGCAGTTCTTC. Protein sequence: CASSYTGTKEQFF.

This clonotype was detected only a few times. This may be a read error: a much more frequent sequence differs by one nucleotide. The chain is built from TRBV29-1 and TRBJ1-1; D ambiguous. CDR3 size: 11 residues. Trimming left V 4 bases short and J 8 bases short, with 11 bases between. Germline assignment: CDR1 SQVTM and CDR2 ANQGSEA. CDR3 nucleotides: TGCAGCGTTGTAGACCAAGGGGAAGCTTTCTTT. The encoded protein is CSVVDQGEAFF. The entire variable domain, with the rest obtained from reference TRBV29-1 and TRBJ1-1, is as follows: SAVISQKPSRDICQRGTSLTIQCQVDSQVTMMFWYRQQPGQSLTLIATANQGSEATYESGFVIDKFPISRPNLTFSTLTVSNMSPEDSSIYLCSVVDQGEAFFGQGTRLTVV.

To note about this clonotype: A much bigger clone sits one base away, suggesting this may be a read error. This chain connects TRBV19 to TRBJ2-7, with 9 bases lining up with TRBD2. This CDR3 contains 14 residues. Germline CDR1 LNHDA, CDR2 SQIVND (reference sequence). The CDR3 region has the DNA TGTGTCAGTAGTATGGGACTAGCCTCCTACGAGCAGTACTTC. This codes for CVSSMGLASYEQYF.

As to this clonotype: At one end the junction does not follow the germline gene, possibly because of a read error. The gene calls are TRBV4-3 and TRBJ2-7; 9 bases match TRBD1. CDR3 size: 15 residues. Germline V gene sequence: CDR1 LGHNA, CDR2 YSLEER. CDR3: CVSSQRTGVPYEQYF. The CDR3 DNA reads TGCGTCAGCAGCCAAAGGACAGGGGTTCCCTACGAGCAGTACTTC.

Turning to this clonotype: Compared with germline, one end of the junction differs, possibly owing to a read error. The chain carries TRBV4-1 and TRBJ1-3; the D gene is possibly TRBD1 (5 bases). The CDR3 extends over 16 amino acids. Germline-derived CDR1 and CDR2 are MGHRA and YSYEKL. The CDR3 loop is CASSQVAQGIGKAIYF. In DNA, the CDR3 is TGCGCCAGCAGTCAAGTTGCCCAGGGTATTGGAAAGGCCATATATTTT.

A word on this clonotype: One end of the junction varies from germline; a read error may be responsible. The chain uses TRBV11-2 and TRBJ2-7; D is possibly TRBD1 or TRBD2 (5 bases each). The CDR3 loop spans 14 amino acids. Germline V CDR1 and CDR2: SGHAT, FQNNGV. The CDR3 nucleotides are TGTGCCAGCAGCTTTGACTCTGTTAGGGACGAACAGTACTTC. This codes for CASSFDSVRDEQYF.

Concerning this clonotype: A read error may be the cause here, since a much bigger clone is one base away. The CDR3 DNA sequence: TGTACCAGCAGCCCCCGGGGGGCCCAAAACATTCAGTACTTC. This gives the protein CTSSPRGAQNIQYF. The rearrangement uses TRBV4-2 and TRBJ2-4; a possible D gene is TRBD2 (7 bases). Germline V gene data show CDR1 as LGHNA and CDR2 as YNFKEQ. There are 14 residues in the CDR3.

This clonotype was recorded once. Lacking the conserved final phenylalanine or tryptophan, this CDR3 likely reflects a read error. The rearrangement links TRBV20-1 to TRBJ2-3; 10 nucleotides align to TRBD1. Germline V gives CDR1 DFQATT, CDR2 SNEGSKA (reference sequence). The ends lost 4 bases at V and 3 bases at J; junction bases unmatched: 4. CDR3 size: 14 residues. CDR3 region: CSAKRGQGTDTQYY. The CDR3 DNA is TGCAGTGCTAAGAGGGGACAGGGGACAGATACGCAGTATTAT.

This chain connects TRBV20-1 to TRBJ1-3; D possibly corresponds to TRBD1 (5 bases). V was clipped by 8 bases and J by 4 bases, with 18 bases between them. This CDR3 has 14 amino acids. Germline V gene data show CDR1 as DFQATT and CDR2 as SNEGSKA (reference sequence). CDR3 bases: TGCAGTATTAGAGAATCGGGGGGAGGAAACACCATATATTTT. As protein: CSIRESGGGNTIYF.

This chain links TRBV6-1 with TRBJ2-7; tentatively, D is TRBD1 (6 bases). This CDR3 is built from 17 residues. Trimming took 7 bases from V and 1 from J, leaving 23 bases between them. Germline V gives CDR1 MNHNS, CDR2 SASEGT. The CDR3, as DNA: TGTGCCAGCATGCCTTCTGCCGGGACAAGCTATTCCTACGAGCAGTACTTC. Its protein product is CASMPSAGTSYSYEQYF.

This clonotype was observed at least ten times. The chain uses TRBV28 and TRBJ1-4; D possibly corresponds to TRBD1 (6 bases). The CDR3 has 16 residues. CDR1 and CDR2 from the germline V gene are MDHEN and SYDVKM. V lost 4 bases and J lost 8, with 20 bases in between. CDR3 protein: CASSSLGAGEGEKLFF. The CDR3 DNA reads as TGTGCCAGCAGTTCTTTAGGGGCAGGGGAAGGGGAAAAACTGTTTTTT. Combining the CDR3 with reference TRBV28 and TRBJ1-4 gives the whole variable domain DVKVTQSSRYLVKRTGEKVFLECVQDMDHENMFWYRQDPGLGLRLIYFSYDVKMKEKGDIPEGYSVSREKKERFSLILESASTNQTSMYLCASSSLGAGEGEKLFFGSGTQLSVL.

Turning to this clonotype: Likely a read error: the CDR3 ends without its conserved phenylalanine or tryptophan. The rearrangement links TRBV11-2 to TRBJ2-7, with 10 bases that match TRBD2. Germline assignment: CDR1 SGHAT and CDR2 FQNNGV. The V gene end was trimmed by 5 bases and the J gene end by 4 bases; junction bases not matched to a gene: 5. This CDR3 contains 14 residues. CDR3 coding DNA: TGTGCCAGCAGCCCCACTAGCGGGATTTACGAGCAGTACTCC. It translates to CASSPTSGIYEQYS.

The J gene is TRBJ1-2, the V gene TRBV6-1, with 8 bases lining up with TRBD1. Germline values: CDR1 MNHNS, CDR2 SASEGT. With V trimmed by 8 bases and J by 5 bases, 13 bases remained unmatched. CDR3 size: 15 residues. For the CDR3, the DNA is TGTGCCAGCTGTGGGCGGGACAGGTTCCAGTATGGCTACACCTTC. Translating gives CASCGRDRFQYGYTF.

Of note for this clonotype: This may arise from a read error, as a much more abundant clone is one base away. The genes are TRBV12-3 or TRBV12-4 and TRBJ2-5; D gene unclear. This CDR3 is built from 14 residues. DNA of the CDR3: TGTGCCAGCAGTTCTCGGGCCTACCATGAGACCCAGTACTTC. Protein sequence: CASSSRAYHETQYF.

This clonotype was seen just once. The junction does not match germline at one end; this may be a read error. CDR3 residues: CTSSHGSLGTQPQHF. CDR3 in DNA: TGTACCAGCAGTCACGGGTCGCTAGGGACTCAGCCCCAGCATTTT. V is TRBV6-2 or TRBV6-3 and J is TRBJ1-5; D perhaps matches TRBD1 (5 bases). Germline assignment: CDR1 MNHEY and CDR2 SVGEGT. This CDR3 spans 15 amino acids.

The chain uses TRBV11-2 and TRBJ2-3; no clear D gene. CDR1 and CDR2 (germline): SGHAT, FQNNGV. V was shortened by 3 bases and J by 3 bases, with 13 bases between the two germline ends. The CDR3 totals 15 residues. For the CDR3, the DNA is TGTGCCAGCAGCTTCGGCATGGCTAGTACAGATACGCAGTATTTT. It translates to CASSFGMASTDTQYF.

A word on this clonotype: It may be a read error: a sequence one base away is much more abundant. This chain connects TRBV20-1 to TRBJ2-7; D may be TRBD2 (6 bases). The germline gives CDR1 DFQATT, CDR2 SNEGSKA (reference sequence). This CDR3 is 11 amino acids long. The CDR3 loop reads CNAGPPDEQYF. As DNA, the CDR3 is TGCAATGCGGGGCCCCCGGACGAGCAGTACTTC.